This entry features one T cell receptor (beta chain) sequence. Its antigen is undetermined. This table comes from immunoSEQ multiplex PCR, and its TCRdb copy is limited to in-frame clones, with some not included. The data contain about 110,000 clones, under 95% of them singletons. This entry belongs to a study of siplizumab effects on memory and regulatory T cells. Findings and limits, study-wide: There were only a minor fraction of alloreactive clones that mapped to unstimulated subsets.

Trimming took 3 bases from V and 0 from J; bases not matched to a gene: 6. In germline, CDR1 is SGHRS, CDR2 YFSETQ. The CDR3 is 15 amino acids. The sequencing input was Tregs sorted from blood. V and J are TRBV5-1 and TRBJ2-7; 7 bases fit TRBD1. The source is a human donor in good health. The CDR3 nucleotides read TGCGCCAGCAGCTCGTATGGACAGGACTCCTACGAGCAGTACTTC. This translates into CASSSYGQDSYEQYF.